The entry below describes one T cell receptor (beta chain). What it binds is not known. These data come from a study of shared clonotypes between healthy human individuals. Overall study results and limits: Shared clonotypes across all four donors exceeded non-shared ones in generation probability.

CDR3 length: 12 residues. Germline V CDR1 and CDR2: SNHLY, FYNNEI. Trimming took 6 bases from V and 10 from J, leaving 16 bases between them. This table comes from immunoSEQ multiplex PCR, and its TCRdb copy is limited to in-frame clones, with some not included. The table has roughly 760,000 clones, under 80% seen once; the top ten hold approximately 1.7%. This receptor was identified in a woman in her thirties in good health. This chain links TRBV2 with TRBJ2-7; D possibly corresponds to TRBD2 (6 bases). The source material was memory CD4+ T cells sorted from blood. Subset indicated: CD45RA-negative fraction. The CDR3 bases are TGTGCCAGCAGCGGGGACTGGGGAAACCAGTACTTC. It specifies CASSGDWGNQYF.